This T cell receptor (beta chain) was documented in a study of CD8+ T cells in alopecia areata. At the level of the study: Spontaneously alopecic C3H/HeJ graft donors, about 6-12 months old, gave skin to roughly 7-10-week-old female C3H/HeJ mice.

Notes on this clone: Its antigen is unidentified. Gene names follow the mouse nomenclature. The read gets to within 4 residues of the CDR3 end, and the germline J gene fills in the rest.

RNA, once extracted, was reverse transcribed into cDNA for use as the sequencing template. Data came from immunoSEQ multiplex PCR; TCRdb stores just in-frame clones and leaves some out. The sample holds approximately 280,000 clones, and no clone turns up only once. Points from the study as a whole: In patients, TCRs were shared less clearly than in mice, and HLA may possibly be involved. Resident alphabeta T cells of normal skin are also sequenced in scalp samples. Lesional scalp, especially alopecia totalis/universalis, showed higher clonality than normal scalp.

The CDR3 sequence is 15 residues long. Germline V gene data show CDR1 as NNHNN and CDR2 as SYGAGS (reference sequence). The sorting of pooled cutaneous lymph node cells relied on CD4, CD8alpha, NKG2D, NKG2ACE and other markers. The sequenced sample was CD4+ T cells sorted from a lymph node. The rearrangement uses TRBV13-2 and TRBJ2-1, with 9 positions matching TRBD2. This TCR came from a C3H/HeJ mouse with alopecia areata. MHC haplotype: H2-k. This CDR3 reads CASGDSPGGGAEQFF. The DNA read from the CDR3 is TGTGCCAGCGGTGATAGTCCTGGGGGGGGAGCT.